The present TCR beta chain was sequenced within a study of CD4+ T cells in melanoma. Findings and caveats of the study: Neoantigen-specific CD4+ T cells in melanoma reportedly had diverse differentiation states. A reported correlation linked neoantigen-specific CD4+ T cells to CD8+, macrophage and B cell function.

In regard to this clone: Antigen unknown.

Clones were sequenced by immunoSEQ multiplex PCR, and TCRdb holds only the in-frame ones, with some missing. The repertoire holds about 55,000 clones, with approximately 74% as singletons. Germline CDR1 is MNHEY and CDR2 is SMNVEV (reference sequence). This CDR3 comprises 14 residues. The ends were cut back, 5 bases at V and 4 bases at J, with 12 bases in the middle. The source of this sequence is a human donor with melanoma. The chain employs TRBV27 and TRBJ1-5, with D possibly TRBD1 on 6 matching bases. The material sequenced was tumor tissue. DNA for the CDR3: TGTGCCAGCAGTCAACAGGGTTTTAATCAGCCCCAGCATTTT. This codes for CASSQQGFNQPQHF.